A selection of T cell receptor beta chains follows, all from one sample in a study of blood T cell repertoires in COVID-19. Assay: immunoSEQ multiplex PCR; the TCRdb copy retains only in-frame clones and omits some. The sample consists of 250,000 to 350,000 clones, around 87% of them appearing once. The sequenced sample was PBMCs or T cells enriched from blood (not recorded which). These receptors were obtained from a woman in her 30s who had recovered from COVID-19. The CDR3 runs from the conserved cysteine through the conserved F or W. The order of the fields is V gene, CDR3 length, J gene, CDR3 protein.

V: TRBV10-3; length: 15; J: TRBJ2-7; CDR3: CAISATRQGGYEQYF
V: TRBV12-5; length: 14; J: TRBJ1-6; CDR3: CASGGGRSNPPLHF
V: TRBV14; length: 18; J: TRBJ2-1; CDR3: CASSRRTGGRGTYNEQFF
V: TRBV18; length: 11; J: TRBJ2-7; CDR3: CASSRMDEQYF
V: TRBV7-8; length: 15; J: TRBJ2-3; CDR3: CASSLGGLGTDTQYF
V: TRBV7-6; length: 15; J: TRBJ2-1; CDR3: CASSFGTGGLNEQFF
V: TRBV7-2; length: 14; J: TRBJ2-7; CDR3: CASSSQQSSYEQYF
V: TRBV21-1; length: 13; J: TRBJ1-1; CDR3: CASSTGPFRKAFF
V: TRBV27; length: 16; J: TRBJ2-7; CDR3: CASSLGGTGGFYEQYF
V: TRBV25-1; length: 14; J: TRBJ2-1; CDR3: CASSEFGLYNEQFF
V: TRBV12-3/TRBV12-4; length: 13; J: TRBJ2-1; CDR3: CASSSTGGRGQFF
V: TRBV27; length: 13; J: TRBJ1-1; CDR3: CASSLTVVSEAFF
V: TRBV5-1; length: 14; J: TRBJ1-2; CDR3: CASSLDYRNYGYTF
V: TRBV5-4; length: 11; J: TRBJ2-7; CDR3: CASSTDYEQYF
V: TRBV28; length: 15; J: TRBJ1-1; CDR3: CASSLFDISSTEAFF
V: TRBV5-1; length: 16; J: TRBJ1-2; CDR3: CASSLRRTGSSYGYTF
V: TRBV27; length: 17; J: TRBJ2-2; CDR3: CASSSKGLAGSTGELFF
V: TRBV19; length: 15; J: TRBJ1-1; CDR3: CASRTGGFMNTEAFF
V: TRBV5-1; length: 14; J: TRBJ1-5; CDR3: CASSLRGGNQPQHF
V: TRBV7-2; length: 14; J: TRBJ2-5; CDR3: CASSRTGIQETQYF
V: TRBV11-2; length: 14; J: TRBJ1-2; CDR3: CASSLDLQGSGYTF
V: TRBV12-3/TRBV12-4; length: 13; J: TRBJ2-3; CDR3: CASSFYRGDTQYF
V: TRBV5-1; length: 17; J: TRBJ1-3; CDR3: CASSASGTGPSGNTIYF
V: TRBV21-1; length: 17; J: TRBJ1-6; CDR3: CARPVRRGEPYNSPLHF
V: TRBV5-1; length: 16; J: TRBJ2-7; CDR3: CASSLETGLRNYEQYF
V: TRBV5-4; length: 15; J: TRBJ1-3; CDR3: CASSLDLGAGNTIYF
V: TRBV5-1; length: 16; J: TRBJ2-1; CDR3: CASSLAPSGGANEQFF
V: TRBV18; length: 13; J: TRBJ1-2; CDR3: CASSTGANYGYTF
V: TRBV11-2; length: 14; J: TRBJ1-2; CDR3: CASSLDGRSYGYTF
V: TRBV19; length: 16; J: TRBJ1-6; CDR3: CASSLTGVNYNSPLHF
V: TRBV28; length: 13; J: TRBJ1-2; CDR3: CASTPGASYGYTF
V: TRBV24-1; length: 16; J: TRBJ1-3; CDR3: CATSDSKQGTGNTIYF
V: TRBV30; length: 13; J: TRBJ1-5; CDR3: CAWSVAGDQPQHF
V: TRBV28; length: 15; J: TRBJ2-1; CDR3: CASSPDRVGSNEQFF
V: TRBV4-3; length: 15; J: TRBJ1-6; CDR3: CASSRARGANSPLHF
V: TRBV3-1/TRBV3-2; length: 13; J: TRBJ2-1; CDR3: CASSTPQGRGQFF
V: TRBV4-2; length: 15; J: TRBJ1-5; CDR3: CASSKGAESNQPQHF
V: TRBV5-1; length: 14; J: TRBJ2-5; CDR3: CASSSGTSGETQYF
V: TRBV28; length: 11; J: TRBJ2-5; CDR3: CASSLRETQYF
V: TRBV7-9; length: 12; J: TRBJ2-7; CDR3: CASSRQSYEQYF
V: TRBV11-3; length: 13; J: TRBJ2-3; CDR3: CASSQRWADTQYF